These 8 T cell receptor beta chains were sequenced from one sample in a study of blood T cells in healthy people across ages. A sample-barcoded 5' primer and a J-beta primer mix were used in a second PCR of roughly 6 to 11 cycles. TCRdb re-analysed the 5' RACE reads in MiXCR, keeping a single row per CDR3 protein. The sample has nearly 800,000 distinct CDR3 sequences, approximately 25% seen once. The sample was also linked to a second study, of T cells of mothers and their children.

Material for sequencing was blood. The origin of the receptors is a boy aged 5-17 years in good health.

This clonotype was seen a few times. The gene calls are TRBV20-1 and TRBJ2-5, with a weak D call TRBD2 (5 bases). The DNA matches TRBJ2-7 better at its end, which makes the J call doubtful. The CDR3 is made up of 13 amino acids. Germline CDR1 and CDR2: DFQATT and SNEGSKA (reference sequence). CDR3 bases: TGCAGTGCAAGGCGGATGGACTCGCACGAGCAGTACTTC. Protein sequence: CSARRMDSHEQYF.

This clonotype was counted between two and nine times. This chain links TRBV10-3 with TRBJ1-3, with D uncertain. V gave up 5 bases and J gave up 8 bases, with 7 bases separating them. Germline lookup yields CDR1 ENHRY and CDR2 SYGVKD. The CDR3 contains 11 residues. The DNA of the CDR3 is TGTGCCATCAGTATGGAGGACACCATATATTTT. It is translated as CAISMEDTIYF.

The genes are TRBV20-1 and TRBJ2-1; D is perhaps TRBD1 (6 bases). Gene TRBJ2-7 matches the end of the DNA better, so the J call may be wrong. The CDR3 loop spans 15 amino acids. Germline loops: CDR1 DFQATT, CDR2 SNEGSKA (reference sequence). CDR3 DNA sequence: TGCAGTGCTAGAGATCCCCAGGGGTGGTCCTACGAGCAGTACTTC. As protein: CSARDPQGWSYEQYF.

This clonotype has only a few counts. The CDR3 reads CASSPRTGDIGELFF. The CDR3 DNA sequence: TGTGCCAGCTCACCAAGGACAGGGGACATCGGGGAGCTGTTTTTT. V and J are TRBV18 and TRBJ2-2; 9 positions agree with TRBD1. The length of the CDR3 is 15 residues. Per germline, CDR1 KGHSH and CDR2 LQKENI. Unmatched junction bases numbered 5, after V lost 2 bases and J lost 7 bases.

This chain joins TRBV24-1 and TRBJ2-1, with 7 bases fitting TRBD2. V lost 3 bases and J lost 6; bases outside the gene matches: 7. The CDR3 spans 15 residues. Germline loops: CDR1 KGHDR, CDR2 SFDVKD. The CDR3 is CATSDRREGVNEQFF. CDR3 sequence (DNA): TGTGCCACCAGTGATAGGAGGGAGGGCGTCAATGAGCAGTTCTTC.

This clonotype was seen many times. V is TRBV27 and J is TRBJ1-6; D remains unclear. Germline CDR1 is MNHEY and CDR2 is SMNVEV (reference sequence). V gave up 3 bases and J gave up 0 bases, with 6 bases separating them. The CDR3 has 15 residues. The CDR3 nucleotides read TGTGCCAGCAGTTTTGTCAGCTCCTATAATTCACCCCTCCACTTT. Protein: CASSFVSSYNSPLHF.

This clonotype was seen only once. The CDR3 DNA reads as TGTGCCAGCGGGGTGGTAAAGGGGGCCCACGAGCAGTACTTC. Protein sequence: CASGVVKGAHEQYF. The rearrangement links TRBV6-6 to TRBJ2-7; the match to TRBD1 covers 7 bases. This CDR3 has 14 amino acids. The J segment lost 5 bases and the V segment lost 8 bases, leaving 12 bases of the junction unmatched. CDR1 and CDR2 from the germline V gene are MNHNY and SVGAGI (reference sequence).

CDR3 sequence (DNA): TGTGCCAGCACCAACTTGGGGGGGCACCGGAGCTCCTACGAGCAGTACTTC. The encoded protein is CASTNLGGHRSSYEQYF. The V and J genes are TRBV5-6 and TRBJ2-7; D perhaps matches TRBD2 (7 bases). Germline CDR1 SGHDT, CDR2 YYEEEE. V lost 6 bases and J lost 0, with 22 bases in between. This CDR3 contains 17 residues.